What follows describes a single TCR beta chain. This record comes from a study of blood T cell repertoires in COVID-19. Whole-study context: Samples came from the United States, Italy and Spain, spanning acute and convalescent COVID-19.

Clinical histories supplied by participants themselves formed the basis of cohort assignment. Measured with immunoSEQ multiplex PCR; TCRdb has only the in-frame clones, and not every one. The table lists a few hundred thousand clones, more than 75% of them singletons. Germline V gene lookup returns CDR1 SEHNR and CDR2 FQNEAQ (reference sequence). Trimming left V 5 bases short and J 2 bases short, with 21 bases between. CDR3 length: 18 amino acids. The sample taken for sequencing was PBMCs or T cells enriched from blood (not recorded which). The TCR comes from a woman in her thirties who had recovered from COVID-19. The V call is TRBV7-9, the J call TRBJ1-4; perhaps TRBD1 as D (5 bases). The DNA of the CDR3 is TGTGCCAGCAGCCCCCCCCCGCCAGGGATCGGGACTAATGAAAAACTGTTTTTT. It translates to CASSPPPPGIGTNEKLFF.